The rows below give T cell receptor beta chains drawn from one sample of a study of graft-versus-host responses after intestinal transplantation. The method was immunoSEQ multiplex PCR; TCRdb's version includes in-frame clones alone and lacks a portion of them. The profile shows about 6,800 clones, 75% to 90% of them singletons. This sample comprised PBMCs, obtained around 90 days after transplant. These TCRs come from a human patient who received an intestinal transplant, so some T cells may come from the graft donor. Both conserved end residues are part of each CDR3. D genes are given only for firm matches. Clone size is shown for a subset of rows, as once, few, many or a class of expanded clone.

cdr3_aa	cdr3_nt	v_call	j_call	d_call	clone_size
CASRGGSNTEAFF	TGTGCCAGCAGGGGCGGATCGAACACTGAAGCTTTCTTT	TRBV25-1	TRBJ1-1	-	once
CAWSVTRNEQFF	TGTGCCTGGAGTGTAACCCGCAATGAGCAGTTCTTC	TRBV30	TRBJ2-1	-	-
CASSAGVGANYGYTF	TGTGCCAGCAGCGCCGGGGTGGGAGCTAACTATGGCTACACCTTC	TRBV6-1	TRBJ1-2	-	-
CASSPLTREYNEQYF	TGTGCCAGCAGCCCTCTGACAAGGGAGTATAACGAGCAGTACTTC	TRBV7-8	TRBJ2-7	-	-
CASSQTAGGKETQYF	TGTGCCAGCAGTCAAACGGCGGGGGGAAAAGAGACCCAGTACTTC	TRBV6-5	TRBJ2-5	TRBD2	-
CASSLGGGSEQFF	TGTGCCAGCAGCTTAGGGGGCGGGAGCGAGCAGTTCTTC	TRBV7-8	TRBJ2-1	TRBD2	-
CASSLISGTESPLHF	TGTGCCAGCAGCTTAATTTCAGGGACGGAATCACCCCTCCACTTT	TRBV11-2	TRBJ1-6	-	-
CASSFTSQTVTGELFF	TGTGCCAGCAGTTTTACTTCGCAGACGGTCACCGGGGAGCTGTTTTTT	TRBV6-5	TRBJ2-2	-	once
CASSVGRGNEQFF	TGTGCCAGCAGCGTAGGCCGGGGGAATGAGCAGTTCTTC	TRBV9	TRBJ2-1	-	-
CASSLGTSGRVGEQFF	TGTGCCAGCAGCTTAGGGACTAGCGGGAGGGTAGGTGAGCAGTTCTTC	TRBV7-8	TRBJ2-1	TRBD2	-
CASRLRTANTEAFF	TGTGCCAGTAGGCTAAGGACAGCGAACACTGAAGCTTTCTTT	TRBV19	TRBJ1-1	-	-
CASRSLTENIQYF	TGTGCCAGCAGAAGCCTGACAGAAAACATTCAGTACTTC	TRBV6-5	TRBJ2-4	-	-
CASSLGRIFTDTQYF	TGTGCCAGCAGCTTAGGACGAATCTTCACAGATACGCAGTATTTT	TRBV7-9	TRBJ2-3	-	-
CASSPRANPQETQYF	TGTGCCAGCAGCCCTCGGGCGAATCCACAAGAGACCCAGTACTTC	TRBV9	TRBJ2-5	-	-
CASSGSGGATDTQYF	TGTGCCAGCAGTGGTAGCGGGGGGGCCACAGATACGCAGTATTTT	TRBV6-1	TRBJ2-3	TRBD2	once
CASSPSLAGTASYEQYF	TGTGCCAGCTCACCATCACTAGCGGGAACCGCGTCGTACGAGCAGTACTTC	TRBV18	TRBJ2-7	TRBD2	-
CASSDRGTTGELFF	TGTGCCAGCAGCGACAGGGGGACTACCGGGGAGCTGTTTTTT	TRBV2	TRBJ2-2	TRBD1	-
CASSSGGTSYNEQFF	TGTGCCAGCAGTAGCGGGGGGACGTCCTACAATGAGCAGTTCTTC	TRBV6-5	TRBJ2-1	TRBD2	once
CASSEQGAGLDQPQHF	TGTGCCAGCAGTGAACAAGGGGCAGGGTTAGATCAGCCCCAGCATTTT	TRBV2	TRBJ1-5	-	-
CASSVVSTGELFF	TGTGCCAGCAGCGTAGTAAGCACCGGGGAGCTGTTTTTT	TRBV9	TRBJ2-2	-	-
CATSRKTSGGSQETQYF	TGTGCCACCAGCAGAAAGACTAGCGGGGGGTCCCAAGAGACCCAGTACTTC	TRBV15	TRBJ2-5	TRBD2	-
CASSQFAGDSNQPQHF	TGCGCCAGCAGCCAATTTGCAGGCGATAGCAATCAGCCCCAGCATTTT	TRBV4-1	TRBJ1-5	-	-
CASSPPATNEKLFF	TGTGCCAGCAGCCCTCCAGCAACTAATGAAAAACTGTTTTTT	TRBV6-1	TRBJ1-4	-	once
CASGWAGATGELFF	TGTGCCAGCGGATGGGCGGGGGCGACCGGGGAGCTGTTTTTT	TRBV2	TRBJ2-2	-	large
CASSLKERWHEQFF	TGTGCCAGCAGCCTAAAGGAGCGGTGGCATGAGCAGTTCTTC	TRBV11-1	TRBJ2-1	-	-
CASGPDRVDNEQFF	TGTGCTAGTGGACCCGACAGGGTGGACAATGAGCAGTTCTTC	TRBV12-5	TRBJ2-1	TRBD1	-
CASSSTLGGHSGNTIYF	TGTGCCAGCAGCTCAACTTTAGGTGGGCACTCTGGAAACACCATATATTTT	TRBV14	TRBJ1-3	-	-
CASSQDTGGRGAQYF	TGCGCCAGCAGCCAAGATACGGGGGGGCGTGGAGCCCAGTACTTC	TRBV4-3	TRBJ2-5	TRBD2	-